The following is a T cell receptor (beta chain) sequence with its context. This clone was picked up a small number of times. Its antigen is not yet known. No much larger clone exists at a distance of one base, and base qualities are not known. This specimen comes from a study of blood T cell repertoires in COVID-19 (TCRdb year 2020). Regarding the complete study: Samples covering the acute and convalescent phases of COVID-19 were provided by collaborators in the United States, Italy and Spain. The prospective study material was composed of cDNA or gDNA derived from T cells, B-cell-depleted T cells, or PBMCs. HLA class I and class II types, where available, came from metadata supplied by the sample provider rather than from assay-based typing. The samples were drawn from two sources: the first 160 participants of the ongoing ImmuneRACE study, and about 1,300 subjects contributed by 6 global collaborators. The dataset comprised deeply sampled blood TCRbeta repertoires from subjects exposed to, actively infected with, or recovered from COVID-19. A freely available public database, intended as a resource for researchers studying the immune response to SARS-CoV-2, is where the repertoires were released. The sample metadata nearly always contained a de-identified subject ID, COVID-19 status, age in years and sex.

Participants in the prospective study were aged roughly 18 to 89 years, lived in 20 to 30 United States geographic areas, and enrolled through a virtual design. Cohort assignment in the prospective study relied on participant-reported clinical history from a screening survey and a study questionnaire. Recovered participants in ImmuneRACE Cohort 3 were defined as having two consecutive negative NP/OP PCR tests, clearance from a healthcare professional, or resolution of symptoms. In the prospective study, mobile phlebotomists collected whole blood, serum and a nasopharyngeal or oropharyngeal swab from each participant. Over a roughly 2-month period, participants in the prospective study had the option of providing additional blood draws and questionnaires. Blood samples from the prospective study were shipped frozen or at room temperature prior to DNA extraction. Paper-wide results and their limitations: How much clinical and demographic metadata was included differed by source and by participant, and the metadata was provided uncurated.

Including the terminal cysteine and phenylalanine, the CDR3 comprises 16 residues. The only DNA kept is the CDR3, 48 bases in frame from the first base. Germline trimming: 3 bases from V, 3 bases from J; junction bases outside gene matches: 10. CDR1 is given as MGHRA and CDR2 as YSYEKL, both from the germline V gene. The immunoSEQ Assay, a bias-controlled multiplex PCR, was used to amplify TCRbeta CDR3 regions from genomic DNA. The published analysis was carried out like this. Within the assay, amplification of reference gene primers was used to estimate how many nucleated cells each sample contained. To quantify the absolute abundance of each unique TCRbeta CDR3 rearrangement, sequence reads were collapsed and filtered. For each sample, productive Simpson clonality was calculated as the square root of Simpson's diversity index across productive rearrangements. Here the immuneACCESS table is served through TCRdb, limited to in-frame sequences with V and J called. Missing clones are a known gap in these copies; in checked studies unresolved V genes cover under half, and the rest lacks a known reason. The V and J calls and clone size are taken from that table; D and trimming were inferred from the DNA. The sample has roughly 300,000 clones on record, 87% of them singletons. The ten largest clones take up under 1.3% of the sample.

The receptor comes from a woman in her twenties or thirties who had recovered from COVID-19. The sequencing input was PBMCs or T cells enriched from blood (not recorded which). The rearranged chain carries TRBV4-1 and TRBJ2-7; 8 central nucleotides agree with TRBD1. The CDR3 here reads CASSHPRDRSVYEQYF. The sequenced DNA: TGCGCCAGCAGCCACCCCCGGGACAGGTCAGTCTACGAGCAGTACTTC.